These T cell receptor beta chains were read from a single sample in a study of T cells after yellow fever vaccination. TCRdb reprocessed the 5' RACE reads via MiXCR and lists one record per CDR3 protein. The table includes 500,000 to 700,000 distinct CDR3 sequences, over 15% detected once. Material: PBMCs, obtained 15 days after the yellow fever booster vaccination. The receptors shown here come from a young man who received the YFV17D yellow fever vaccine. Each CDR3 is given with its conserved first and last residue. The D gene is left open where the match is weak. Size is omitted from some rows. Given values are once, few, many or a class for expanded clones.

j_gene,d_gene,v_gene,abundance,CDR3aa,CDR3nt
TRBJ1-2,.,TRBV12-3/TRBV12-4,.,CASSLPRGTVGYTF,TGTGCCAGCAGTTTACCGCGGGGCACAGTTGGCTACACCTTC
TRBJ1-6,.,TRBV4-3,.,CASSQEGRSPLHF,TGCGCCAGCAGCCAAGAGGGCAGATCACCCCTCCACTTT
TRBJ2-7,TRBD2,TRBV29-1,.,CSARAGPYYEQYF,TGCAGCGCTCGAGCGGGACCTTACTACGAGCAGTACTTC
TRBJ2-7,.,TRBV5-1,.,CASSLAAAPYEQYF,TGCGCCAGCAGCTTGGCGGCAGCGCCCTACGAGCAGTACTTC
TRBJ2-1,.,TRBV29-1,.,CSVAVDEQFF,TGCAGCGTTGCGGTGGATGAGCAGTTCTTC
TRBJ2-3,TRBD2,TRBV5-4,.,CAVREGGSSDTQYF,TGTGCCGTCCGAGAGGGAGGGTCGTCAGATACGCAGTATTTT
TRBJ1-2,.,TRBV29-1,.,CSVEADSRYGYTF,TGCAGCGTTGAAGCCGACAGTAGGTATGGCTACACCTTC
TRBJ2-5,.,TRBV5-1,.,CASSLADSNQETQYF,TGCGCCAGCAGCTTGGCGGACAGCAACCAAGAGACCCAGTACTTC
TRBJ2-6,.,TRBV3-1,.,CASSPTPRDSGANVLTF,TGTGCCAGCAGTCCAACCCCCCGGGACTCTGGGGCCAACGTCCTGACTTTC
TRBJ2-5,TRBD2,TRBV12-3/TRBV12-4,.,CASSFQSGRGETQYF,TGTGCCAGCAGCTTTCAAAGCGGGAGGGGGGAGACCCAGTACTTC
TRBJ2-2,TRBD1,TRBV7-9,.,CASSLGQGWTGELFF,TGTGCCAGCAGCCTCGGACAGGGGTGGACCGGGGAGCTGTTTTTT
TRBJ2-5,.,TRBV7-2,.,CASSLALGAETQYF,TGTGCCAGCAGTTTAGCGCTAGGGGCAGAGACCCAGTACTTC
TRBJ1-5,TRBD1,TRBV12-3/TRBV12-4,.,CASSYGGQPYSNQPQHF,TGTGCCAGCAGTTATGGGGGACAGCCGTATAGCAATCAGCCCCAGCATTTT
TRBJ2-1,.,TRBV7-2,.,CASSLVASGSYNEQFF,TGTGCCAGCAGCTTAGTAGCGTCTGGCTCCTACAATGAGCAGTTCTTC
TRBJ1-2,.,TRBV27,.,CASSSPSDSFYGYTF,TGTGCCAGCAGTTCCCCCTCGGACAGTTTCTATGGCTACACCTTC
TRBJ2-5,.,TRBV10-2,few,CASSGIGLTQYF,TGCGCCAGCAGTGGAATAGGATTGACCCAGTACTTC
TRBJ1-3,.,TRBV7-2,.,CASSPRSGNTIYF,TGTGCCAGCAGCCCGAGATCCGGAAACACCATATATTTT
TRBJ2-7,.,TRBV7-6,.,CASSSDGHEQYF,TGTGCCAGCAGCTCGGACGGACACGAGCAGTACTTC
TRBJ2-7,.,TRBV28,few,CASSFLGDEQYF,TGTGCCAGCAGTTTCTTGGGCGACGAGCAGTACTTC
TRBJ2-1,.,TRBV20-1,few,CSARGLTFNEQFF,TGCAGTGCTAGGGGGCTAACGTTTAATGAGCAGTTCTTC
TRBJ2-1,TRBD2,TRBV5-5,.,CASSLDSGGGNEQFF,TGTGCCAGCAGCTTGGATAGCGGGGGCGGGAATGAGCAGTTCTTC
TRBJ2-3,TRBD1,TRBV6-2/TRBV6-3,few,CATGGSTDTQYF,TGTGCCACAGGGGGCAGCACAGATACGCAGTATTTT
TRBJ2-1,TRBD2,TRBV20-1,few,CSARDLRTSYNEQFF,TGCAGTGCTAGAGATCTGAGGACTAGCTACAATGAGCAGTTCTTC
TRBJ2-5,TRBD2,TRBV7-2,.,CASSLTSLQETQYF,TGTGCCAGCAGCTTGACTAGCCTACAAGAGACCCAGTACTTC